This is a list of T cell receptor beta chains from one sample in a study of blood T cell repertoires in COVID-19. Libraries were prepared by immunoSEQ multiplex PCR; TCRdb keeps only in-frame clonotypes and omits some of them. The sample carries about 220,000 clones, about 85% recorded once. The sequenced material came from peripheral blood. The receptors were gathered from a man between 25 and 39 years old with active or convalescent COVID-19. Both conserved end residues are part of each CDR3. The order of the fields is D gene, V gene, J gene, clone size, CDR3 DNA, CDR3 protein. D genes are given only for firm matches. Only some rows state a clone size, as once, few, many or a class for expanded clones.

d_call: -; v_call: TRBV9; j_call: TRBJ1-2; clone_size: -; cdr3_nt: TGTGCCAGCAGCACAGGAGAAAACAGGGTACTGGGCTACACCTTC; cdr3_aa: CASSTGENRVLGYTF
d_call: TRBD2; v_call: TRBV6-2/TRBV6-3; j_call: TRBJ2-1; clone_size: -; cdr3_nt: TGTGCCAGCAGTTACCCCGGACTAGGATCCGAAAATGAGCAGTTCTTC; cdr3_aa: CASSYPGLGSENEQFF
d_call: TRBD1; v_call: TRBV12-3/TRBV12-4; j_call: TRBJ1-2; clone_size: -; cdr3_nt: TGTGCCAGCAGTGGGACAGGGGGCAGTGGCTACACCTTC; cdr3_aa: CASSGTGGSGYTF
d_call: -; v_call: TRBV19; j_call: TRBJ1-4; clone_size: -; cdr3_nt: TGTGCCAGTAGCCGAGACTTAGCTAATGAAAAACTGTTTTTT; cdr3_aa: CASSRDLANEKLFF
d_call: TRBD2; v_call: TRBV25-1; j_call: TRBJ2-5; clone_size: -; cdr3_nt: TGTGCCAGCAGTGACGTTCGGGGGGGCCGGCAAGAGACCCAGTACTTC; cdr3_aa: CASSDVRGGRQETQYF
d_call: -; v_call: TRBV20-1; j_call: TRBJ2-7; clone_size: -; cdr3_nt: TGCAGTCCTAGACGGGACGAGCAGTACTTC; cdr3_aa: CSPRRDEQYF
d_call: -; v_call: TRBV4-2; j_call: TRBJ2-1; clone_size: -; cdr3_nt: TGTGCCAGCAGCCAAGAAGAGGTTTACAATGAGCAGTTCTTC; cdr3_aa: CASSQEEVYNEQFF
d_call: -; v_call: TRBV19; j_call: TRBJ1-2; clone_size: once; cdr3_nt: TGTGCCACAACCGCCCAGGGGTGGTCCAACTATGGCTACACCTTC; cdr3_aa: CATTAQGWSNYGYTF
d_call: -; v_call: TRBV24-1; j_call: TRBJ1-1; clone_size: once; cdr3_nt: TGTGCCACCAGTGATACTGTCGAAGCTTTCTTT; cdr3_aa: CATSDTVEAFF
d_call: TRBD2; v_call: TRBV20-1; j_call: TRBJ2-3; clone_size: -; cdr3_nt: TGCAGTGCTAGTCTAGCGGGTTCCTTCAAACTCACAGATACGCAGTATTTT; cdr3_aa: CSASLAGSFKLTDTQYF
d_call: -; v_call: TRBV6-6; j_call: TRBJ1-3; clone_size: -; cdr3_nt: TGTGCCAGCAGTGCCACAGGGTTAATGGACACCATATATTTT; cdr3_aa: CASSATGLMDTIYF
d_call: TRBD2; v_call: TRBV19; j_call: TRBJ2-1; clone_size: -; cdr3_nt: TGTGCCAGTAGTAGGAGCGGGAGCTCCTACAATGAGCAGTTCTTC; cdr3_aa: CASSRSGSSYNEQFF
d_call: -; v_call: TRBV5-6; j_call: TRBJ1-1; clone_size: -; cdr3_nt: TGTGCCAGCAGCCTGGGAGTCACTGAAGCTTTCTTT; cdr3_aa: CASSLGVTEAFF
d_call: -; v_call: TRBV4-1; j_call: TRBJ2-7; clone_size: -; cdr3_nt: TGCGCCAGCAGCCAAGACGTTGCCTACGAGCAGTACTTC; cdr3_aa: CASSQDVAYEQYF
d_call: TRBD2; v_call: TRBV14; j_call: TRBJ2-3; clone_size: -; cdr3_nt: TGTGCCAGCAGGAACGGTGCGGGGGGAGATACGCAGTATTTT; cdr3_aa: CASRNGAGGDTQYF
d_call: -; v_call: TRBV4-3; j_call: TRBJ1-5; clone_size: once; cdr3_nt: TGCGCCAGCAGCCAAGATCGGGGCAATCAGCCCCAGCATTTT; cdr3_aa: CASSQDRGNQPQHF
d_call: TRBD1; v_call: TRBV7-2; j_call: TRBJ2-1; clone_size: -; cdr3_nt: TGTGCCAGCAGCTCATACGGGACAGGGGGAGGACAGTTCTTC; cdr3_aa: CASSSYGTGGGQFF
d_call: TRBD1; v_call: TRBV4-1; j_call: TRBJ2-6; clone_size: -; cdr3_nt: TGCGCCAGCAGCCCCGAGGGACAGTGGTATTCGGGGGCCAACGTCCTGACTTTC; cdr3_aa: CASSPEGQWYSGANVLTF
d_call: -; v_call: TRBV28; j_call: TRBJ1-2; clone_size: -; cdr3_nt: TGTGCCAGCAGCCCCACGGTGGATGGCTACACCTTC; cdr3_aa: CASSPTVDGYTF
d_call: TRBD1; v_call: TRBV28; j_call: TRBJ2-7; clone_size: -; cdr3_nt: TGTGCCAGCAGTTCACTCCGGGACAGGAACTCCTACGAGCAGTACTTC; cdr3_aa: CASSSLRDRNSYEQYF
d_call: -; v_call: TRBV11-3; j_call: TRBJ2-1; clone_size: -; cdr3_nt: TGTGCCAGCAGCTTAGGCCGCGCTTCGGGGCAGTTCTTC; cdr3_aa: CASSLGRASGQFF
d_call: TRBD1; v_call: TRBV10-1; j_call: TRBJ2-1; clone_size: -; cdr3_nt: TGCGCCAACCAACGGGACAGGGGATACAATGAGCAGTTCTTC; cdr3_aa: CANQRDRGYNEQFF
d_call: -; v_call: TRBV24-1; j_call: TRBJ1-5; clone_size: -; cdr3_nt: TGTGCCACCGGCGGGGATGGGGATCAGCCCCAGCATTTT; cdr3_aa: CATGGDGDQPQHF